This entry features one T cell receptor (beta chain) sequence. Antigen: not known. The data were obtained in a study of T-cell reconstitution after alpha-beta-depleted transplantation in children. Broader study findings: About two months after transplant, alpha-beta T cells reportedly came from several hundred expanded graft clones. Newly produced T cells mostly provided counts and TCRbeta diversity after one year, as hyperexpanded clones declined. Some patients owed their high day-60 TCRbeta diversity to surviving recipient T cells and thymic progenitors.

There are 13 residues in the CDR3. The germline V gene has CDR1 SEHNR and CDR2 FQNEAQ (reference sequence). V was cut by 1 base and J by 5 bases, with 9 bases left in between. During its preparation, the TCRbeta library received unique molecular identifiers. TCRdb redid the calling of the PCR reads with MiXCR, one entry per CDR3 protein. The table records a few hundred thousand distinct CDR3 sequences, 15% to 20% of them present only once. The sequenced sample was PBMCs, mostly from graft donor cells, obtained 360 days after TCRalphabeta/CD19-depleted stem cell transplant. This clonotype originated in a boy under two years old who had a stem cell transplant for Wiskott-Aldrich syndrome, so the T cells may come from the graft donor. The chain combines TRBV7-9 with TRBJ2-7; no definite D call. The CDR3 bases are TGTGCCAGCAGCTTAGTGGCAGGACACGAGCAGTACTTC. Translation gives CASSLVAGHEQYF. Filled out from reference TRBV7-9 and TRBJ2-7, the complete variable domain reads DTGVSQNPRHKITKRGQNVTFRCDPISEHNRLYWYRQTLGQGPEFLTYFQNEAQLEKSRLLSDRFSAERPKGSFSTLEIQRTEQGDSAMYLCASSLVAGHEQYFGPGTRLTVT.